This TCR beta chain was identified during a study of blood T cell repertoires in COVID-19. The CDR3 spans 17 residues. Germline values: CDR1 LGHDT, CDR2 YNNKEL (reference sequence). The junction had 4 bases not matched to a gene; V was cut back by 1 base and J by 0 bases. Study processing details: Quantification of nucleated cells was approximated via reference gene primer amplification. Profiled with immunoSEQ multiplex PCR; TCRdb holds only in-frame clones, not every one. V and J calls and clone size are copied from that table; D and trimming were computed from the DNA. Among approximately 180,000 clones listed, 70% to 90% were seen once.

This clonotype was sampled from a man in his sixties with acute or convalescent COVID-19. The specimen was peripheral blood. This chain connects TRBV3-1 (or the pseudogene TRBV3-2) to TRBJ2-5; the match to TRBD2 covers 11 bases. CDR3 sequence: CASSQGGTSGYQETQYF. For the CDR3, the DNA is TGTGCCAGCAGCCAAGGAGGGACTAGCGGTTACCAAGAGACCCAGTACTTC.